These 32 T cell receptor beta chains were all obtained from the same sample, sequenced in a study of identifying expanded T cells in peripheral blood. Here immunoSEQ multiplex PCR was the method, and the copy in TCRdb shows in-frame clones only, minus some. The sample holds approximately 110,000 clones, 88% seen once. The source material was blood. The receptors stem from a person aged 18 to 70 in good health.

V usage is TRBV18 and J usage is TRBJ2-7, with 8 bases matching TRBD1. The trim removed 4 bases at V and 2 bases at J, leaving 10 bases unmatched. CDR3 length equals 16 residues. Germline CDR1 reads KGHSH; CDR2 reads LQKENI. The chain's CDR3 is CASSRRAGTGTYEQYF. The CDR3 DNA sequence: TGTGCCAGCTCACGAAGAGCCGGGACAGGTACCTACGAGCAGTACTTC.

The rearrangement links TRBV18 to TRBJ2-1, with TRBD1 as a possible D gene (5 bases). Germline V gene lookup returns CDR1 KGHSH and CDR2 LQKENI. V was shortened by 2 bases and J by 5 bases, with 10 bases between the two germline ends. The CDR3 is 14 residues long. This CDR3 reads CASSPTLGDNEQFF. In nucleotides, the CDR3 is TGTGCCAGCTCACCAACCTTAGGGGACAATGAGCAGTTCTTC.

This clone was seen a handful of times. The CDR3 DNA sequence: TGCGCCAGCAGCTCCCGGACAGACTATGGCTACACCTTC. Amino acid sequence: CASSSRTDYGYTF. The rearrangement joins TRBV4-1 to TRBJ1-2; perhaps TRBD1 as D (6 bases). CDR1 is MGHRA and CDR2 is YSYEKL in the germline V gene. The CDR3 loop spans 13 amino acids. Trimming cost V 5 bases and J 3 bases, with 10 bases left between them.

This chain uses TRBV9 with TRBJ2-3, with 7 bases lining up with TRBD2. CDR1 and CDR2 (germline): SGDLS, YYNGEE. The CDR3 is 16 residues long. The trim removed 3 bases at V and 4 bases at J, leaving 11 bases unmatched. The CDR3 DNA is TGTGCCAGCAGCGATAGACTAGCTCGATCCGCAGATACGCAGTATTTT. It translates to CASSDRLARSADTQYF.

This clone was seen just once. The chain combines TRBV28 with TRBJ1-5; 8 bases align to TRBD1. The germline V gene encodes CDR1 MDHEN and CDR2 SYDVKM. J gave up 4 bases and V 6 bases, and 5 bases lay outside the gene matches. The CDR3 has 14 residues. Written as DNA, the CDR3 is TGTGCCAGCAGCAAACAGGGGGGTAATCAGCCCCAGCATTTT. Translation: CASSKQGGNQPQHF. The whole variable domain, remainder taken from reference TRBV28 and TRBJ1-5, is DVKVTQSSRYLVKRTGEKVFLECVQDMDHENMFWYRQDPGLGLRLIYFSYDVKMKEKGDIPEGYSVSREKKERFSLILESASTNQTSMYLCASSKQGGNQPQHFGDGTRLSIL.

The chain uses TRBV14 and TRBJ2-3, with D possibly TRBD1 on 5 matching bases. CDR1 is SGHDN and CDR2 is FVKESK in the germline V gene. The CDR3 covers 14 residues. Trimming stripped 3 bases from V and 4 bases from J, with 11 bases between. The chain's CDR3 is CASSHPGLADTQYF. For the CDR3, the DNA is TGTGCCAGCAGCCATCCAGGGTTGGCAGATACGCAGTATTTT.

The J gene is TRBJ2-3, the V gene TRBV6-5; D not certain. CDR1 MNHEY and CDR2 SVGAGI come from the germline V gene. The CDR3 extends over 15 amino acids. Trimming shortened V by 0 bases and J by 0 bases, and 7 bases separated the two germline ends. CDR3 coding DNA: TGTGCCAGCAGTTACTCTTTCTCTAGCACAGATACGCAGTATTTT. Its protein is CASSYSFSSTDTQYF.

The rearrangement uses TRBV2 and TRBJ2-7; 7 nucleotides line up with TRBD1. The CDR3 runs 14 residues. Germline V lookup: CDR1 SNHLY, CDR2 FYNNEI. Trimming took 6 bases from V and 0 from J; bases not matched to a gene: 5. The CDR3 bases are TGTGCCAGCAGAAAAGACAGGGCCTCCTACGAGCAGTACTTC. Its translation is CASRKDRASYEQYF.

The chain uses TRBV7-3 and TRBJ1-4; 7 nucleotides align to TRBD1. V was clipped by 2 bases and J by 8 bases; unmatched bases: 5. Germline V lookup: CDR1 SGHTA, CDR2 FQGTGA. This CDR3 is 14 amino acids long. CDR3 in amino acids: CASSLGEGAEKLFF. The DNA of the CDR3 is TGTGCCAGCAGCTTAGGGGAGGGGGCGGAAAAACTGTTTTTT.

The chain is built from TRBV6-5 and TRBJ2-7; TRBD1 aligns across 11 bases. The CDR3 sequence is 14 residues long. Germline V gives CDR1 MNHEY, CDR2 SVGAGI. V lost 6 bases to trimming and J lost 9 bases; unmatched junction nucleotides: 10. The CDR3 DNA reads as TGTGCCAGCAGCGCGGACAGGGGGCCAGGAGGGCAGTACTTC. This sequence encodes CASSADRGPGGQYF.

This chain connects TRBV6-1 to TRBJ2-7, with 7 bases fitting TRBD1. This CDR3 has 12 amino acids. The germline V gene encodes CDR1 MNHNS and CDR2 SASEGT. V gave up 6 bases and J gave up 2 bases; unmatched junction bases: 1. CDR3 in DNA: TGTGCCAGCAGGGGGACAGCCTACGAGCAGTACTTC. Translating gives CASRGTAYEQYF.

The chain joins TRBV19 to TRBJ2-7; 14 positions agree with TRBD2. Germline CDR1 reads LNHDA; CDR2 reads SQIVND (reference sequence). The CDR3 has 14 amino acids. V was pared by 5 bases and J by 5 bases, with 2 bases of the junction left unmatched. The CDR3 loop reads CASSETSGRDEQYF. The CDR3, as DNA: TGTGCCAGTAGTGAGACTAGCGGGAGGGACGAGCAGTACTTC.

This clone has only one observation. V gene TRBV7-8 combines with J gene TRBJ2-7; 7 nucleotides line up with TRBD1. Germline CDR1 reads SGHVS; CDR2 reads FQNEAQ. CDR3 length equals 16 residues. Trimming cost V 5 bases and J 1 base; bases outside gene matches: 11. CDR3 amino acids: CASSPTDRAWSYEQYF. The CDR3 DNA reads TGTGCCAGCAGCCCCACAGACAGGGCCTGGTCCTACGAGCAGTACTTC.

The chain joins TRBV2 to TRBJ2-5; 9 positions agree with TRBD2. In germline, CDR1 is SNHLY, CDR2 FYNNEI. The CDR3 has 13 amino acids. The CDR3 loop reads CASEGRGGETQYF. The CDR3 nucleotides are TGTGCTTCAGAAGGGCGGGGGGGAGAGACCCAGTACTTC.

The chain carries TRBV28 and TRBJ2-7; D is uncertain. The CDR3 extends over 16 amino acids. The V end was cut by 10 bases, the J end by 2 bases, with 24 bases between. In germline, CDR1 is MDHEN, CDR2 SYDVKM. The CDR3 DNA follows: TGTGCCATCCTACCGAACCTGGTGGAGTATCCCTACGAGCAGTACTTC. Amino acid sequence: CAILPNLVEYPYEQYF. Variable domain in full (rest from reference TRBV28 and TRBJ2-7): DVKVTQSSRYLVKRTGEKVFLECVQDMDHENMFWYRQDPGLGLRLIYFSYDVKMKEKGDIPEGYSVSREKKERFSLILESASTNQTSMYLCAILPNLVEYPYEQYFGPGTRLTVT.

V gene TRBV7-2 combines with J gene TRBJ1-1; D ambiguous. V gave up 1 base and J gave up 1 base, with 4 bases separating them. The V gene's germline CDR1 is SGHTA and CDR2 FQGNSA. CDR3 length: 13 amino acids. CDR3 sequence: CASSLEPNTEAFF. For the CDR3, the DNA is TGTGCCAGCAGCTTAGAACCGAACACTGAAGCTTTCTTT. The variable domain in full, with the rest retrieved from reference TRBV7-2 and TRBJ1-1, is GAGVSQSPSNKVTEKGKDVELRCDPISGHTALYWYRQSLGQGLEFLIYFQGNSAPDKSGLPSDRFSAERTGGSVSTLTIQRTQQEDSAVYLCASSLEPNTEAFFGQGTRLTVV.

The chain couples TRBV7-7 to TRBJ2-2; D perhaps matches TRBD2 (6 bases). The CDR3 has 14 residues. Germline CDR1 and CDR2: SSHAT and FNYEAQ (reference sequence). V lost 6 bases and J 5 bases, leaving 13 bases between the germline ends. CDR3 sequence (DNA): TGTGCCAGCAGTCAAGCGGCGGGAACCGGGGAGCTGTTTTTT. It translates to CASSQAAGTGELFF.

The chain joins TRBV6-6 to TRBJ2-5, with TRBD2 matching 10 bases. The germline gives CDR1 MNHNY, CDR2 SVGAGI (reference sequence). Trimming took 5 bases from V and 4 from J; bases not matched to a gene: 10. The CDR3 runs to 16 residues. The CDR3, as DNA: TGTGCCAGCAGTAAACGCGGTGCTAGCGGGGGAGAGACCCAGTACTTC. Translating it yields CASSKRGASGGETQYF.

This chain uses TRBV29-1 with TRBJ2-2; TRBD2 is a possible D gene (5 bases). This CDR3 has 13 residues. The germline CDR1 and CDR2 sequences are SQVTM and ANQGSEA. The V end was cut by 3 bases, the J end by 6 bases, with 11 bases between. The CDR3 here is CSVDGGPAGELFF. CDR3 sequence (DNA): TGCAGCGTTGACGGAGGTCCGGCCGGGGAGCTGTTTTTT.

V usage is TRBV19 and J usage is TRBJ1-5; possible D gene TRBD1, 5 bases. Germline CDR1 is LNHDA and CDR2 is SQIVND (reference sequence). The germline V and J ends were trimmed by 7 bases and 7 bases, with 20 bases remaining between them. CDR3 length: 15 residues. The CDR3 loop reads CASTLGDSGYQPQHF. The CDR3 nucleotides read TGTGCCAGTACTTTGGGTGATTCAGGGTACCAGCCCCAGCATTTT.

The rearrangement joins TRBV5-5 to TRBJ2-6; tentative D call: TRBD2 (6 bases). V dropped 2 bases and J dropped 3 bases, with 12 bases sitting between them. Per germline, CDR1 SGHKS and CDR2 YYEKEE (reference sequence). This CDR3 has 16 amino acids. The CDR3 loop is CASSFPGADGANVLTF. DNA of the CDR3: TGTGCCAGCAGCTTTCCGGGAGCGGATGGGGCCAACGTCCTGACTTTC.

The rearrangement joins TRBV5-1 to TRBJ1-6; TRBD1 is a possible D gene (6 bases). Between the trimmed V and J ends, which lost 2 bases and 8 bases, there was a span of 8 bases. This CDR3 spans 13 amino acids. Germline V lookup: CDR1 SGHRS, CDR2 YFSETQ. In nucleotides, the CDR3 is TGCGCCAGCAGCTTAGGGGGGGATTCACCCCTCCACTTT. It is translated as CASSLGGDSPLHF.

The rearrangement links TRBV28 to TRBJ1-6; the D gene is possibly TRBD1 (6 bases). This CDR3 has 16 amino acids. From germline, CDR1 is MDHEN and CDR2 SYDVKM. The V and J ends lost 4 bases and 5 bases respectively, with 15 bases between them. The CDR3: CASSSSSGTNNSPLHF. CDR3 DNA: TGTGCCAGCAGTTCATCCTCCGGGACAAATAATTCACCCCTCCACTTT.

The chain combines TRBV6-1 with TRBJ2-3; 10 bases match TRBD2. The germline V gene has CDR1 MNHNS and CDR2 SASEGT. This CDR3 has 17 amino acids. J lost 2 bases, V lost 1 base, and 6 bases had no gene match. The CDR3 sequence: CASSEVRTSGNTDTQYF. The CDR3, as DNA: TGTGCCAGCAGTGAAGTGCGGACTAGCGGTAACACAGATACGCAGTATTTT.

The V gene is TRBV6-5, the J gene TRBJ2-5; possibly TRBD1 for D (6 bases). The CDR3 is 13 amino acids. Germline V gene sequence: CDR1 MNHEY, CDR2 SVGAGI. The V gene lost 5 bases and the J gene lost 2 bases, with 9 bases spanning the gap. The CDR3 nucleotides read TGTGCCAGCAGTAACGGACAGCAAGAGACCCAGTACTTC. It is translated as CASSNGQQETQYF.

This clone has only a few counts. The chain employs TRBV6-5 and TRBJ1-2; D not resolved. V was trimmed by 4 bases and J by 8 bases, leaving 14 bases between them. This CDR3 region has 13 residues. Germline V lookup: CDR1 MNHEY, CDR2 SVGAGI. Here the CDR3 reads CASSSPSEEGYTF. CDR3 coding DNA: TGTGCCAGCAGTTCACCCTCCGAGGAAGGCTACACCTTC.

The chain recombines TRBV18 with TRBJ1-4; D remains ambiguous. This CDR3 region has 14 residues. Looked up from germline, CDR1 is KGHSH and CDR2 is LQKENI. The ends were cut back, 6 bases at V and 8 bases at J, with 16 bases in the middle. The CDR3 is CASSDDTPFEKLFF. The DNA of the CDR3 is TGTGCCAGCTCGGACGACACGCCATTCGAAAAACTGTTTTTT.

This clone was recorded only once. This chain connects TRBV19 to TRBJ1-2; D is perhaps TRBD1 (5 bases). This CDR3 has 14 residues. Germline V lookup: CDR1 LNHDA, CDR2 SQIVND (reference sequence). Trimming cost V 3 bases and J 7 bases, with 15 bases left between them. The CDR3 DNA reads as TGTGCCAGTAGTATTCAGGATTTCGGGGCTGGCTACACCTTC. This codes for CASSIQDFGAGYTF.

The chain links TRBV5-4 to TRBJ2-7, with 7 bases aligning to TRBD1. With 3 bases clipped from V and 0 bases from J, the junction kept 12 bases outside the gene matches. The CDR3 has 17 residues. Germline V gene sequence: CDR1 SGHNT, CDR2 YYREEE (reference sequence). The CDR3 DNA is TGTGCCAGCAGCTCCTTCAATTACAGGGGAAGCTCCTACGAGCAGTACTTC. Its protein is CASSSFNYRGSSYEQYF.

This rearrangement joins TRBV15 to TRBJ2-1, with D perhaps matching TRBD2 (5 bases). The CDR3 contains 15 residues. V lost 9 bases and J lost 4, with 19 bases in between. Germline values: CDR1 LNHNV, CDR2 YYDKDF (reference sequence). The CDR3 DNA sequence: TGTGCCACAGCTACTAGGCGGCCGGGGTACAATGAGCAGTTCTTC. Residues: CATATRRPGYNEQFF.

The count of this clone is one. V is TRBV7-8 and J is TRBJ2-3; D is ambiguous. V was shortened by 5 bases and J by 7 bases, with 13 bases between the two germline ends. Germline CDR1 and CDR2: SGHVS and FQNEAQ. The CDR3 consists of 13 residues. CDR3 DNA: TGTGCCAGCAGCACACCAGACCGTAATACGCAGTATTTT. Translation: CASSTPDRNTQYF.

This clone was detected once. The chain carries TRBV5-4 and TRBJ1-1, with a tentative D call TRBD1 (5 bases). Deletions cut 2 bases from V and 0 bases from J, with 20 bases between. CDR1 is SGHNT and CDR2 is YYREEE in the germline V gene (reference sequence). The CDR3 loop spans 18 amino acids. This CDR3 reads CASSLNVRDGAMNTEAFF. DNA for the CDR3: TGTGCCAGCAGCTTAAACGTCCGGGACGGTGCTATGAACACTGAAGCTTTCTTT.